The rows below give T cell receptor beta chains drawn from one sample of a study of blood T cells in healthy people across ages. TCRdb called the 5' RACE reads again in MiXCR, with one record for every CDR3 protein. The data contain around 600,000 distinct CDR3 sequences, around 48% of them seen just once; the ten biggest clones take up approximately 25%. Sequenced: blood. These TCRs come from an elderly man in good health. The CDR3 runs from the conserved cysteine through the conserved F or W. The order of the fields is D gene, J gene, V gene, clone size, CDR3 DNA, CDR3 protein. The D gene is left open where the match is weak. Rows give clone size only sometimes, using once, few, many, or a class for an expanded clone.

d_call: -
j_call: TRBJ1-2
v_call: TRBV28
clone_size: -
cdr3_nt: TGTGCCAGCACCACCCCGCAGGGGACACATGGCTACACCTTC
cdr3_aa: CASTTPQGTHGYTF

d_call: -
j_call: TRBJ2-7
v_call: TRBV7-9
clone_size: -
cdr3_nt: TGTGCCAGCAGCTTGCCTTTCTCCTACAATGAGCAGTACTTC
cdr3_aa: CASSLPFSYNEQYF

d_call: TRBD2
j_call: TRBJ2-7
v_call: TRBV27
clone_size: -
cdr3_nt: TGTGCCAGCAGTTCCACTAGCGGGATCGGGGGGCTCGAGCAGTACTTC
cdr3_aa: CASSSTSGIGGLEQYF

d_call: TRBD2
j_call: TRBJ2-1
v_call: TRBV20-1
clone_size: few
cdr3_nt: TGCAGTGCTAGCGGAAGTAAAGCGGGGGGCTACAATGAGCAGTTCTTC
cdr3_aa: CSASGSKAGGYNEQFF

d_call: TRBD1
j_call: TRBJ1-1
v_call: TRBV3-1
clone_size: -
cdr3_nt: TGTGCCGGCAGCAGAAAAGGGTTAGCCGGGACAGTGAACACTGAAGCTTTCTTT
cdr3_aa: CAGSRKGLAGTVNTEAFF

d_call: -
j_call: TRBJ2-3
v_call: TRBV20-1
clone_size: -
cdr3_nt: TGCAGTGCTAGCGGACCGGACGCGGGACGAAGCACAGATACGCAGTATTTT
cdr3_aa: CSASGPDAGRSTDTQYF

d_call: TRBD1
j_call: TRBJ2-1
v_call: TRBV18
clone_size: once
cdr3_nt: TGTGCCAGCTCGCCGGGACAGGGTATGGGCAATGAGCAGTTCTTC
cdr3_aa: CASSPGQGMGNEQFF

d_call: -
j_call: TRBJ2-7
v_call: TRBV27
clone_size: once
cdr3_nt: TGTGCCAGCAGTTTACCGACTAGTGCTTCCTACGAGCAGTACTTC
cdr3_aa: CASSLPTSASYEQYF

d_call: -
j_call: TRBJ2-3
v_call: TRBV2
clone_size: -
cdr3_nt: TGTGCCAGCAGGCAAGGTGGCAACACAGATACGCAGTATTTT
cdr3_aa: CASRQGGNTDTQYF

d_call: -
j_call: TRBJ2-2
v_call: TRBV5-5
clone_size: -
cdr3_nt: TGTGCCAGCAGCTTGGTGGTCAGAAACACCGGGGAGCTGTTTTTT
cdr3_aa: CASSLVVRNTGELFF

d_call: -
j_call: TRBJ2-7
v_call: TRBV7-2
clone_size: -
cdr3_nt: TGTGCCAGCAGCTGGAAGGCTGGAAACGAGCAGTACTTC
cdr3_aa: CASSWKAGNEQYF

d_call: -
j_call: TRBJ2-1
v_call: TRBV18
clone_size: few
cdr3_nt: TGTGCCAGCTCACCAGTCACACTATCTGTGGACAATGAGCAGTTCTTC
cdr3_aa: CASSPVTLSVDNEQFF

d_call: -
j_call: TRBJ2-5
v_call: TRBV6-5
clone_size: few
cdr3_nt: TGTGCCAGCAGTTACTCGAGTGGGCGCCCCCAAGAGACCCAGTACTTC
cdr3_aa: CASSYSSGRPQETQYF

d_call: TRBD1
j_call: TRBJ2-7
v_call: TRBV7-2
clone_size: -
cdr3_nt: TGTGCCAGCAGCTGGACCGGGACAGGGGCATCCTACGAGCAGTACTTC
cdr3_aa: CASSWTGTGASYEQYF

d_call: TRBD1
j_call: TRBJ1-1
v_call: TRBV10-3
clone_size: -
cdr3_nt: TGTGCCATCAAGCGGACAGGGGCGAACACTGAAGCTTTCTTT
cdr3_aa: CAIKRTGANTEAFF

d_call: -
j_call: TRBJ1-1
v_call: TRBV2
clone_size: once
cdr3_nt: TGTGCCAGCAGTGAGAGGCGGAGGGCTTTCTTT
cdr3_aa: CASSERRRAFF

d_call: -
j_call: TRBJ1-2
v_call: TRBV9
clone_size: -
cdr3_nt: TGTGCCAGCAGCCCCCGGACAGAGAACTATGGCTACACCTTC
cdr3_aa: CASSPRTENYGYTF

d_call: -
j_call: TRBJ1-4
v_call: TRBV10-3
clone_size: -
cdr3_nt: TGTGCCATCAGTGAGGCGATGGGGGCGGTTGAAAAACTGTTTTTT
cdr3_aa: CAISEAMGAVEKLFF